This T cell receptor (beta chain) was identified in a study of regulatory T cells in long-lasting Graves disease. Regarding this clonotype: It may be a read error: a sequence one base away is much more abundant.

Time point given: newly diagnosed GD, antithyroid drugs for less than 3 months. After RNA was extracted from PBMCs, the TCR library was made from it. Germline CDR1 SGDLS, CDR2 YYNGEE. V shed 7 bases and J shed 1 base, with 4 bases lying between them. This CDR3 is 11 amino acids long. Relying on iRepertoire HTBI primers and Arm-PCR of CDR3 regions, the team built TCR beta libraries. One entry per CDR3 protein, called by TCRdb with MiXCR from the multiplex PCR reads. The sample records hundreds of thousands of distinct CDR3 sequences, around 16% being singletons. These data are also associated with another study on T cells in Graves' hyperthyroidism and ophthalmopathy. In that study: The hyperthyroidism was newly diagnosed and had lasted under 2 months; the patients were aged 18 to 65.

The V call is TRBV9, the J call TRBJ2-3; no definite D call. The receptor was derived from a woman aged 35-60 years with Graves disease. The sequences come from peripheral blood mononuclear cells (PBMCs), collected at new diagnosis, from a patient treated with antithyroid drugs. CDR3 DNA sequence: TGTGCCAGCGGGCGCACAGATACGCAGTATTTT. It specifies CASGRTDTQYF.